This is a list of T cell receptor beta chains from one sample in a study of T cells in localized non-small cell lung cancer. Repertoires were generated with immunoSEQ multiplex PCR, while TCRdb's copy carries only in-frame clones and drops some. The sample has tens of thousands of clones, 70% to 90% seen once. The source material was peripheral blood, sampled before any cancer treatment. The receptors derive from a male donor older than 55 with stage I lung adenocarcinoma. Each CDR3 is given without its conserved first and last residue. Fields, in order: clone size, V gene, CDR3 length, J gene, CDR3 protein. Only some rows state a clone size, as once, few, many or a class for expanded clones.

size: -; V: TRBV19; length: 12; J: TRBJ2-2; CDR3: ASRGQGETGELF
size: -; V: TRBV5-1; length: 14; J: TRBJ2-7; CDR3: ASSLVAEYSSYEQY
size: -; V: TRBV5-1; length: 12; J: TRBJ1-4; CDR3: ASSYRVPNEKLF
size: -; V: TRBV30; length: 12; J: TRBJ2-3; CDR3: AWMAAGVADTQY
size: -; V: TRBV5-1; length: 11; J: TRBJ2-7; CDR3: ASSRQGAYEQY
size: -; V: TRBV18; length: 10; J: TRBJ1-5; CDR3: ASSPTNQPQH
size: once; V: TRBV18; length: 14; J: TRBJ1-2; CDR3: ASSPEQGGGNYGYT
size: -; V: TRBV5-1; length: 14; J: TRBJ2-5; CDR3: ASSLAGDRSGETQY
size: -; V: TRBV19; length: 11; J: TRBJ2-7; CDR3: ASSPRGPYEQY
size: once; V: TRBV5-4; length: 13; J: TRBJ2-3; CDR3: ASSLRREGRDTQY
size: -; V: TRBV7-3; length: 11; J: TRBJ2-7; CDR3: ASRPGRIYEQY
size: -; V: TRBV19; length: 11; J: TRBJ1-5; CDR3: ARLGGEGQPQH
size: -; V: TRBV29-1; length: 10; J: TRBJ2-7; CDR3: SGTGTGYEQY
size: -; V: TRBV9; length: 14; J: TRBJ1-1; CDR3: ASSFGVGRGGTEAF
size: -; V: TRBV30; length: 11; J: TRBJ1-1; CDR3: AGRRQGNTEAF
size: -; V: TRBV28; length: 14; J: TRBJ1-1; CDR3: ASSPGTGGLNTEAF